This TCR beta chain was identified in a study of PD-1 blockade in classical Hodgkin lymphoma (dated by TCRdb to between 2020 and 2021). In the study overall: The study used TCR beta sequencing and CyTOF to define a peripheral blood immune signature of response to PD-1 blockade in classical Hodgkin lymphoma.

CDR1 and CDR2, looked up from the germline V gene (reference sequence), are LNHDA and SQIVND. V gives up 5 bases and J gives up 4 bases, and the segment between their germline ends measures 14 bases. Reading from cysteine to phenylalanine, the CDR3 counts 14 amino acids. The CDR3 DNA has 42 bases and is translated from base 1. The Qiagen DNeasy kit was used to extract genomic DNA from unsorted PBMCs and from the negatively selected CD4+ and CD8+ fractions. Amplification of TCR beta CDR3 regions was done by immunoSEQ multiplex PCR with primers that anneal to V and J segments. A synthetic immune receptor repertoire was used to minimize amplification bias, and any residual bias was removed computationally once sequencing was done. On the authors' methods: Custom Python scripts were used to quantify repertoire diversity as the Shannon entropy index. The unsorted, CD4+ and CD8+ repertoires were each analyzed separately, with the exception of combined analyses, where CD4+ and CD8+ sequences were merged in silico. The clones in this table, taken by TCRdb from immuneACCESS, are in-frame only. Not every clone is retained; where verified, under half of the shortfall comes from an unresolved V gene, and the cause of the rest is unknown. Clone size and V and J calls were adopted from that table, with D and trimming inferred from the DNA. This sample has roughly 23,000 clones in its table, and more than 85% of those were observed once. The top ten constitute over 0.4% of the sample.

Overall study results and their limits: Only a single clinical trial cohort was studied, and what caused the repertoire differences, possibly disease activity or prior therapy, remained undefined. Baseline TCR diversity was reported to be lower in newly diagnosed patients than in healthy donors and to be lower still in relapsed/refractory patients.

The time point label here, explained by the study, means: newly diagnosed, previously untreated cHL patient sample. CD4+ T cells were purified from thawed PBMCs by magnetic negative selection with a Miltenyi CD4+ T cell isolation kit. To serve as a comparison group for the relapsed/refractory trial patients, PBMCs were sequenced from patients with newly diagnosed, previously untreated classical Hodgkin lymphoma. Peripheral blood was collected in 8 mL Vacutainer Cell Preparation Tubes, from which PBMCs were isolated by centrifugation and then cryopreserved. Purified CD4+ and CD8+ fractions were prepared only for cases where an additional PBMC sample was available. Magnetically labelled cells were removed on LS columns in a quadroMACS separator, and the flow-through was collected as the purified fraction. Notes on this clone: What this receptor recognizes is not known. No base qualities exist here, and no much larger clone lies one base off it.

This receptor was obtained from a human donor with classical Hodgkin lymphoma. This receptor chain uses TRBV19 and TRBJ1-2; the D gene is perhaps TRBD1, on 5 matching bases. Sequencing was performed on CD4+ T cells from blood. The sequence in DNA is TGTGCCAGTAGTGATTACCGGGGCGCCTATGGCTACACCTTC. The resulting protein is CASSDYRGAYGYTF. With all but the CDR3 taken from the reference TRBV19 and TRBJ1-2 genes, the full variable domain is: DGGITQSPKYLFRKEGQNVTLSCEQNLNHDAMYWYRQDPGQGLRLIYYSQIVNDFQKGDIAEGYSVSREKKESFPLTVTSAQKNPTAFYLCASSDYRGAYGYTFGSGTRLTVV.